A selection of T cell receptor beta chains follows, all from one sample in a study of CD8+CD57+ T cells in acquired aplastic anemia. In TCRdb, the reads were re-called with MiXCR into one record per CDR3 protein. Found here are some 410,000 distinct CDR3 sequences, approximately 70% of them singletons; the top ten hold 4%. Sequencing was performed on sorted CD4+, CD8+, or CD8+CD57+ T cells (not recorded which) from PBMCs. The receptors were gathered from a human donor in good health, serving as a control. The CDR3 runs from the conserved cysteine through the conserved F or W. The D gene is left open where the match is weak. The listing skips clone size in some rows; elsewhere it reads once, few, many or a size class.

j_gene	abundance	d_gene	v_gene	CDR3aa	CDR3nt
TRBJ2-7	NA	NA	TRBV19	CASSAQADSYDHNF	TGTGCCAGTAGTGCACAGGCGGACTCCTATGACCACAACTTC
TRBJ1-1	NA	NA	TRBV25-1	CASTLPGNTAALF	TGTGCCAGCACACTTCCAGGGAACACTGCAGCTCTCTTT
TRBJ1-5	NA	NA	TRBV7-2	CASSLAAGGGQPQHF	TGTGCCAGCAGCTTAGCAGCGGGGGGAGGTCAGCCCCAGCATTTT
TRBJ2-3	NA	TRBD1	TRBV5-1	CASSLEDRASDTQYF	TGCGCCAGCAGCCTAGAGGACAGGGCGTCAGATACGCAGTATTTT
TRBJ2-3	few	NA	TRBV29-1	CSATDTSDTQYF	TGCAGCGCCACGGACACCTCAGATACGCAGTATTTT
TRBJ2-5	many	NA	TRBV7-2	CASSSDRIQETQYF	TGTGCCAGCAGCTCAGACAGGATCCAAGAGACCCAGTACTTC
TRBJ2-6	NA	NA	TRBV7-2	CASSLVGSTNTEAVLTF	TGTGCCAGCAGCTTAGTCGGGTCCACGAACACTGAAGCTGTCCTGACTTTC
TRBJ2-7	once	NA	TRBV9	CATSRDLSGAGHEQYF	TGTGCCACCAGCAGAGATCTTAGCGGCGCAGGCCACGAGCAGTACTTC
TRBJ2-7	NA	TRBD1	TRBV5-4	CASSPQGTGSQYF	TGTGCCAGCAGCCCACAAGGGACAGGGAGTCAGTACTTC
TRBJ2-3	NA	NA	TRBV20-1	CSASQVRFGNTQYF	TGCAGTGCCAGCCAAGTAAGGTTCGGAAATACGCAGTATTTT
TRBJ1-2	many	NA	TRBV25-1	CASSESSTPYGYTF	TGTGCCAGCAGTGAATCCTCGACGCCGTATGGCTACACCTTC
TRBJ2-5	NA	TRBD1	TRBV19	CASSTTGAQETQYF	TGTGCCAGTAGCACGACAGGGGCGCAAGAGACCCAGTACTTC
TRBJ2-3	NA	NA	TRBV24-1	CATSDVGAGPTDTQYF	TGTGCCACCAGTGATGTAGGGGCCGGCCCCACAGATACGCAGTATTTT
TRBJ1-3	many	NA	TRBV12-5	CASATGDSGNTIYF	TGTGCTAGTGCCACTGGGGACTCTGGAAACACCATATATTTT
TRBJ1-2	NA	TRBD1	TRBV7-3	CASSLARGPYEQYTF	TGTGCCAGCAGCTTGGCCAGGGGGCCGTACGAGCAGTACACCTTC
TRBJ2-7	NA	NA	TRBV20-1	CSALTAGGGTGEQYF	TGCAGTGCTCTTACAGCGGGTGGGGGCACGGGAGAGCAGTACTTC
TRBJ2-2	many	NA	TRBV2	CASRGDQNTGELFF	TGTGCCAGCAGAGGGGACCAAAACACCGGGGAGCTGTTTTTT
TRBJ2-1	many	NA	TRBV7-7	CASSLDSHNEQFF	TGTGCCAGCAGCTTAGACAGCCACAATGAGCAGTTCTTC
TRBJ1-2	NA	TRBD1	TRBV29-1	CSVDRTGYGYTF	TGCAGCGTTGACAGGACAGGCTATGGCTACACCTTC
TRBJ2-7	once	NA	TRBV7-3	CASSLGLGCYEQYF	TGTGCCAGCAGCCTAGGGTTAGGCTGCTACGAGCAGTACTTC
TRBJ1-3	NA	NA	TRBV7-3	CASRAHGNTKSF	TGCGCCAGCCGCGCACATGGAAACACCAAATCTTTT
TRBJ2-5	NA	TRBD2	TRBV11-2	CASSVRPDLAEETQYF	TGTGCCAGCAGCGTGCGCCCGGACCTAGCGGAGGAGACCCAGTACTTC
TRBJ1-6	NA	NA	TRBV7-9	CASSLAGERAYPHHF	TGTGCCAGCAGCTTGGCAGGTGAGAGGGCATACCCCCACCACTTT